This entry lists 8 T cell receptor beta chains sequenced from one sample in a study of OX40 agonist ivuxolimab in advanced cancers. Using immunoSEQ multiplex PCR, the repertoire was profiled, and TCRdb retains in-frame clones only, with some absent. This table has 60,000 to 70,000 clones, approximately 91% appearing once. The sample here was CD4+ or CD8+ T cells sorted from blood, taken in a trial of the OX40 agonist ivuxolimab. The receptors come from an adult with an advanced solid tumor such as melanoma, head and neck, liver or kidney cancer.

The chain recombines TRBV28 with TRBJ1-1; 7 bases fit TRBD1. Trimming took 5 bases from V and 7 from J; bases not matched to a gene: 16. This CDR3 has 16 residues. Germline V CDR1 and CDR2: MDHEN, SYDVKM. CDR3 nucleotide sequence: TGTGCCAGCAGTCCGACGGGACAGCGAGGAACATTTGAAGCTTTCTTT. Its translation is CASSPTGQRGTFEAFF.

V is TRBV5-1 and J is TRBJ1-1; the D gene is possibly TRBD1 (5 bases). The ends were cut back, 4 bases at V and 6 bases at J, with 22 bases in the middle. Looked up from germline, CDR1 is SGHRS and CDR2 is YFSETQ. The CDR3 runs to 16 residues. CDR3 residues: CASSIDDLSWGSEAFF. DNA for the CDR3: TGCGCCAGCAGCATAGATGACCTTAGCTGGGGGTCTGAAGCTTTCTTT. Using reference TRBV5-1 and TRBJ1-1 for the parts outside the CDR3, the full variable domain is KAGVTQTPRYLIKTRGQQVTLSCSPISGHRSVSWYQQTPGQGLQFLFEYFSETQRNKGNFPGRFSGRQFSNSRSEMNVSTLELGDSALYLCASSIDDLSWGSEAFFGQGTRLTVV.

This clone was found once. The chain couples TRBV7-2 to TRBJ2-7; unclear D gene. The CDR3 totals 12 residues. CDR1 SGHTA and CDR2 FQGNSA come from the germline V gene. V was cut by 5 bases and J by 6 bases, with 11 bases left in between. Here the CDR3 reads CASSNYPAEQYF. CDR3 coding DNA: TGTGCCAGCAGCAACTACCCCGCCGAGCAGTACTTC. Based on the CDR3 plus reference TRBV7-2 and TRBJ2-7, the full variable domain is GAGVSQSPSNKVTEKGKDVELRCDPISGHTALYWYRQSLGQGLEFLIYFQGNSAPDKSGLPSDRFSAERTGGSVSTLTIQRTQQEDSAVYLCASSNYPAEQYFGPGTRLTVT.

The chain links TRBV4-3 to TRBJ2-7; tentatively, D is TRBD1 (6 bases). Germline CDR1 LGHNA, CDR2 YSLEER. Trimming cost V 0 bases and J 0 bases, with 15 bases left between them. This CDR3 has 17 residues. For the CDR3, the DNA is TGCGCCAGCAGCCAAGAAATGACAGGCCTTCCCTCCTACGAGCAGTACTTC. It yields the protein CASSQEMTGLPSYEQYF.

The chain joins TRBV12-5 to TRBJ1-1; D not certain. Germline V CDR1 and CDR2: LGHNT, FRNRAP. The CDR3 loop spans 14 amino acids. With 0 bases removed from V and 6 bases from J, the gap between germline ends came to 11 bases. CDR3 coding DNA: TGTGCTAGTGGTTTGGTACCTGAAGCGGCTGAAGCTTTCTTT. It translates to CASGLVPEAAEAFF.

This sequence joins TRBV28 and TRBJ2-3; 8 bases line up with TRBD2. J gave up 2 bases and V 6 bases, and 7 bases lay outside the gene matches. The CDR3 extends over 15 amino acids. Germline V gives CDR1 MDHEN, CDR2 SYDVKM. CDR3 DNA sequence: TGTGCCAGCAGCTATAGTAGCGGGAACACAGATACGCAGTATTTT. The encoded protein is CASSYSSGNTDTQYF.

The chain links TRBV9 to TRBJ1-3; 7 bases match TRBD1. The CDR3 runs 14 residues. With V trimmed by 4 bases and J by 2 bases, 3 bases remained unmatched. Germline V gene lookup returns CDR1 SGDLS and CDR2 YYNGEE. CDR3 in amino acids: CASSPGTAGNTIYF. DNA for the CDR3: TGTGCCAGCAGCCCCGGGACAGCTGGAAACACCATATATTTT.

The chain joins TRBV28 to TRBJ1-5, with D tentatively TRBD1 (6 bases). CDR3 length equals 15 residues. The V end was cut by 7 bases, the J end by 7 bases, with 20 bases between. Germline lookup yields CDR1 MDHEN and CDR2 SYDVKM. The CDR3 sequence: CASTPLRGEIQPQHF. In nucleotides, the CDR3 is TGTGCCAGCACGCCTTTGAGGGGGGAAATCCAGCCCCAGCATTTT. Filled out from reference TRBV28 and TRBJ1-5, the complete variable domain reads DVKVTQSSRYLVKRTGEKVFLECVQDMDHENMFWYRQDPGLGLRLIYFSYDVKMKEKGDIPEGYSVSREKKERFSLILESASTNQTSMYLCASTPLRGEIQPQHFGDGTRLSIL.